The 25 T cell receptor beta chains reported below all come from one sample, sequenced in a study of T cell responses to AZD1222 COVID-19 vaccine. Only in-frame clones appear in the TCRdb table, and some are missing; sequencing was by immunoSEQ multiplex PCR. The repertoire holds about 120,000 clones, with more than 75% as singletons. Sequenced material: peripheral blood, taken on day 0 of AZD1222 vaccination. Receptors were obtained from an adult in good health.

The chain combines TRBV5-4 with TRBJ1-2; 7 bases match TRBD1. The length of the CDR3 is 15 residues. The V gene end was trimmed by 7 bases and the J gene end by 7 bases; junction bases not matched to a gene: 16. Germline loops: CDR1 SGHNT, CDR2 YYREEE (reference sequence). In DNA, the CDR3 is TGTGCCAGCTTTAGGACAGGTAGCCTAAGGGGTGGCTACACCTTC. The encoded protein is CASFRTGSLRGGYTF.

This chain uses TRBV3-1 (or the pseudogene TRBV3-2) with TRBJ1-1; D remains unclear. V was cut by 3 bases and J by 1 base, with 6 bases left in between. The germline V gene has CDR1 LGHDT and CDR2 YNNKEL (reference sequence). The CDR3 length is 13 residues. CDR3 loop: CASSHHGNTEAFF. The CDR3 bases are TGTGCCAGCAGCCACCACGGGAACACTGAAGCTTTCTTT.

This sequence joins TRBV6-2 or TRBV6-3 and TRBJ2-7; 8 bases are shared with TRBD1. The germline V gene has CDR1 MNHEY and CDR2 SVGEGT. V dropped 5 bases and J dropped 1; count of bases not matched to a gene: 7. This CDR3 contains 15 residues. This CDR3 reads CASSTYRQGSYEQYF. The CDR3 DNA follows: TGTGCCAGCAGTACCTACCGACAGGGGTCCTACGAGCAGTACTTC.

Only a few counts were recorded for this clone. CDR3 protein: CASSVGTGAYEQYF. The CDR3 region has the DNA TGTGCCAGCAGCGTTGGGACAGGAGCTTACGAGCAGTACTTC. The chain employs TRBV9 and TRBJ2-7, with 8 bases identical to TRBD1. The CDR3 loop spans 14 amino acids. In germline, CDR1 is SGDLS, CDR2 YYNGEE. V dropped 2 bases and J dropped 4; count of bases not matched to a gene: 5. Combining the CDR3 with reference TRBV9 and TRBJ2-7 gives the whole variable domain DSGVTQTPKHLITATGQRVTLRCSPRSGDLSVYWYQQSLDQGLQFLIQYYNGEERAKGNILERFSAQQFPDLHSELNLSSLELGDSALYFCASSVGTGAYEQYFGPGTRLTVT.

The chain links TRBV6-5 to TRBJ1-2; D is ambiguous. This CDR3 is 13 amino acids long. The germline V gene encodes CDR1 MNHEY and CDR2 SVGAGI. V gave up 8 bases and J gave up 4 bases, with 14 bases separating them. The chain's CDR3 is CASRPGASYGYTF. CDR3 DNA sequence: TGTGCCAGCCGCCCGGGTGCTAGCTATGGCTACACCTTC.

This clone has a single count. The rearrangement joins TRBV4-1 to TRBJ1-2; 9 bases are a match to TRBD1. The germline V gene has CDR1 MGHRA and CDR2 YSYEKL. V shed 0 bases, J shed 7 bases, and the junction held 6 bases outside the gene matches. CDR3 length: 15 amino acids. The CDR3 DNA follows: TGCGCCAGCAGCCAAGAGGGACAGGGTAGCGGTGGCTACACCTTC. Its translation is CASSQEGQGSGGYTF.

This clone occurred once. The rearrangement uses TRBV18 and TRBJ2-7, with D tentatively TRBD1 or TRBD2 (5 bases each). The CDR3 length is 15 residues. V was clipped by 3 bases and J by 7 bases, with 19 bases between them. The germline CDR1 and CDR2 sequences are KGHSH and LQKENI. In DNA, the CDR3 is TGTGCCAGCTCACCGGATGGGACGGCAACACGGGAGCAGTACTTC. Protein product: CASSPDGTATREQYF.

This chain uses TRBV25-1 with TRBJ2-3; maybe TRBD2 (6 bases). Germline V lookup: CDR1 MGHDK, CDR2 SYGVNS. The ends were cut back, 8 bases at V and 0 bases at J, with 6 bases in the middle. The length of the CDR3 is 12 residues. The CDR3 spells CASGGSTDTQYF. The DNA of the CDR3 is TGTGCCAGCGGGGGGAGCACAGATACGCAGTATTTT.

This clone was counted only a few times. The CDR3 DNA sequence: TGTGCCAGCAGCTACCTAAACGGGAACACCGGGGAGCTGTTTTTT. Amino acids: CASSYLNGNTGELFF. This chain links TRBV5-6 with TRBJ2-2; D is unclear. This CDR3 comprises 15 residues. V was trimmed by 3 bases and J by 1 base, leaving 10 bases between them. The germline gives CDR1 SGHDT, CDR2 YYEEEE.

The chain couples TRBV2 to TRBJ2-7, with D tentatively TRBD1 (5 bases). The CDR3 has 13 amino acids. Germline values: CDR1 SNHLY, CDR2 FYNNEI. V lost 0 bases, J lost 7 bases, and 10 bases lay in between. In nucleotides, the CDR3 is TGTGCCAGCAGTGAAGCCAGGGTGTGGGAGCAGTACTTC. Protein product: CASSEARVWEQYF.

Of note for this clone: This sample includes further DNA sequences coding for the same CDR3. This sequence joins TRBV5-8 and TRBJ1-2; D remains ambiguous. V was shortened by 1 base and J by 2 bases, with 9 bases between the two germline ends. Germline CDR1 is SGHTS and CDR2 is YDEGEE. The CDR3 spans 14 residues. The CDR3 sequence is CASSLTGANYGYTF. The CDR3 DNA reads TGTGCCAGCAGCTTGACGGGAGCCAACTATGGCTACACCTTC.

The chain employs TRBV30 and TRBJ1-2; D uncertain. This CDR3 is built from 14 residues. Deletions cut 5 bases from V and 6 bases from J, with 19 bases between. CDR1 and CDR2 from the germline V gene are GTSNPN and SVGIG (reference sequence). CDR3 DNA sequence: TGTGCCTGGTGTAGGGTGAGTGGGAAGAATGGCTACACCTTC. It is translated as CAWCRVSGKNGYTF.

The chain links TRBV9 to TRBJ2-7; TRBD1 or TRBD2 may be the D gene (5 bases each). The length of the CDR3 is 15 residues. Per the germline V gene, CDR1 is SGDLS and CDR2 is YYNGEE. Trimming cost V 0 bases and J 0 bases, with 10 bases left between them. The CDR3, as DNA: TGTGCCAGCAGCGTAGGTACGGGGACCTCCTACGAGCAGTACTTC. Translation gives CASSVGTGTSYEQYF. Full variable domain (rest looked up from reference TRBV9 and TRBJ2-7): DSGVTQTPKHLITATGQRVTLRCSPRSGDLSVYWYQQSLDQGLQFLIQYYNGEERAKGNILERFSAQQFPDLHSELNLSSLELGDSALYFCASSVGTGTSYEQYFGPGTRLTVT.

V and J are TRBV7-8 and TRBJ2-4; TRBD2 matches at 9 bases. The CDR3 is 15 amino acids. Germline CDR1 SGHVS, CDR2 FQNEAQ. The V and J ends lost 1 base and 7 bases, in that order; junction bases with no gene match: 5. The CDR3 DNA follows: TGTGCCAGCAGCTTAGGAGCGGGGGGAAGGAACATTCAGTACTTC. Protein sequence: CASSLGAGGRNIQYF.

The DNA for the CDR3 is TGCGCCAGCAGCCAAGATCCAGGGGGGCAAGAGACCCAGTACTTC. This translates into CASSQDPGGQETQYF. The rearrangement joins TRBV4-1 to TRBJ2-5, with D maybe TRBD1 (7 bases). In germline, CDR1 is MGHRA, CDR2 YSYEKL. V was trimmed by 0 bases and J by 2 bases, leaving 10 bases between them. This CDR3 spans 15 amino acids.

This chain connects TRBV6-1 to TRBJ2-1; 12 nucleotides line up with TRBD1. CDR3 length: 19 residues. Unmatched junction bases numbered 13, after V lost 4 bases and J lost 3 bases. CDR1 and CDR2 from the germline V gene are MNHNS and SASEGT. The CDR3 region is CASSGIGDRGLVDYNEQFF. CDR3 nucleotide sequence: TGTGCCAGCAGTGGAATTGGGGACAGGGGGCTAGTTGACTACAATGAGCAGTTCTTC.

The V and J genes are TRBV15 and TRBJ1-1; D might be TRBD1 (6 bases). Germline V gene data show CDR1 as LNHNV and CDR2 as YYDKDF (reference sequence). The CDR3 contains 16 residues. The ends were cut back, 0 bases at V and 2 bases at J, with 13 bases in the middle. The CDR3 loop reads CATSRDLGAANTEAFF. The CDR3 DNA reads TGTGCCACCAGCAGAGATCTGGGGGCGGCAAACACTGAAGCTTTCTTT.

This clone was recorded a few times. The genes are TRBV5-5 and TRBJ1-2, with 8 bases that match TRBD1. Trimming took 4 bases from V and 0 from J; bases not matched to a gene: 5. CDR3 size: 15 residues. Germline-derived CDR1 and CDR2 are SGHKS and YYEKEE (reference sequence). The CDR3 nucleotides read TGTGCCAGCAGCACTCAGGGGGCAACTAACTATGGCTACACCTTC. This translates into CASSTQGATNYGYTF.

J is TRBJ2-5 and V is TRBV14, with a possible D match to TRBD1 (5 bases). Germline-derived CDR1 and CDR2 are SGHDN and FVKESK. Trimming cost V 4 bases and J 4 bases, with 13 bases left between them. CDR3 length: 14 amino acids. This CDR3 is CASSPDLRGETQYF. In DNA, the CDR3 is TGTGCCAGCAGCCCGGACCTAAGGGGAGAGACCCAGTACTTC.

V and J are TRBV4-2 and TRBJ2-7; TRBD2 might be the D (6 bases). With 1 base removed from V and 7 bases from J, the gap between germline ends came to 11 bases. The germline V gene has CDR1 LGHNA and CDR2 YNFKEQ. The CDR3 is made up of 13 amino acids. The CDR3 loop is CASSQGGRGEQYF. The CDR3 bases are TGTGCCAGCAGCCAAGGTGGCCGGGGGGAGCAGTACTTC.

CDR3 in DNA: TGTGCCAGCAGCTTGCGAAGTGTTGTCGAGCAGTACTTC. Its protein is CASSLRSVVEQYF. The J gene is TRBJ2-7, the V gene TRBV5-8; no reliable D call. This CDR3 is 13 amino acids long. Per the germline V gene, CDR1 is SGHTS and CDR2 is YDEGEE. With 1 base removed from V and 6 bases from J, the gap between germline ends came to 11 bases.

The rearrangement joins TRBV10-2 to TRBJ1-5; no reliable D call. This CDR3 has 14 amino acids. V was trimmed by 3 bases and J by 6 bases, leaving 12 bases between them. CDR1 is WSHSY and CDR2 is SAAADI in the germline V gene. The CDR3 nucleotides are TGCGCCAGCAGTGAAGCAGGATCGTCTCAGCCCCAGCATTTT. This gives the protein CASSEAGSSQPQHF.

This sequence joins TRBV19 and TRBJ1-1; D is unclear. The CDR3 contains 18 residues. In germline, CDR1 is LNHDA, CDR2 SQIVND (reference sequence). V was shortened by 0 bases and J by 2 bases, with 19 bases between the two germline ends. The CDR3 reads CASSIDNALRRENTEAFF. CDR3 in DNA: TGTGCCAGTAGTATAGATAATGCCCTTCGCCGGGAAAACACTGAAGCTTTCTTT.

V and J are TRBV5-1 and TRBJ2-1, with 8 bases fitting TRBD2. Germline CDR1 reads SGHRS; CDR2 reads YFSETQ. The junction had 0 bases not matched to a gene; V was cut back by 0 bases and J by 1 base. CDR3 length: 15 residues. The CDR3 nucleotides read TGCGCCAGCAGCTTGGTAGCGGGGTCCTACAATGAGCAGTTCTTC. This encodes CASSLVAGSYNEQFF.

This clone was counted between two and nine times. The chain combines TRBV5-1 with TRBJ1-2; a possible D gene is TRBD1 (5 bases). The CDR3 is 13 amino acids. The V gene's germline CDR1 is SGHRS and CDR2 YFSETQ. Deletions cut 1 base from V and 8 bases from J, with 12 bases between. CDR3 DNA sequence: TGCGCCAGCAGCTTGATTGGGGGAGACGGCTACACCTTC. Its protein is CASSLIGGDGYTF. Combining the CDR3 with reference TRBV5-1 and TRBJ1-2 gives the whole variable domain KAGVTQTPRYLIKTRGQQVTLSCSPISGHRSVSWYQQTPGQGLQFLFEYFSETQRNKGNFPGRFSGRQFSNSRSEMNVSTLELGDSALYLCASSLIGGDGYTFGSGTRLTVV.